The clone carrying this TCR beta chain was detected only a few times. The antigen is unknown. The identical CDR3 is also encoded by other nucleotide sequences in the sample. Division of CD4+ cells produced a CD45RA+ naive subset and a CD45RA-negative memory subset. Assay used: immunoSEQ multiplex PCR; TCRdb lists only in-frame clones, some missing. The table lists about 2.3 million clones, 85% to 95% of them singletons. This sample stems from a study of shared clonotypes between healthy human individuals. Study information: Samples came from a couple of female and a few male donors aged 18 to 49.

Whole-study findings and limits: Non-shared clonotypes had lower generation probabilities than clonotypes shared by all four sorted-subset donors. Collection of samples was limited to blood; tissue repertoires likely differ.

The receptor's source is a man younger than 35 in good health. Some clones in this sample may be carry-over from other donors' samples. Sequences were obtained from naive CD4+ T cells from PBMCs. Regarding subset: CD45RA+ positively selected.

The CDR3 sequence: CAWSQGSNQPQHF. In nucleotides, the CDR3 is TGTGCCTGGAGTCAGGGAAGCAATCAGCCCCAGCATTTT. The chain is built from TRBV30 and TRBJ1-5; maybe TRBD1 (5 bases). In germline, CDR1 is GTSNPN, CDR2 SVGIG (reference sequence). Trimming left V 2 bases short and J 1 base short, with 6 bases between. This CDR3 spans 13 amino acids.